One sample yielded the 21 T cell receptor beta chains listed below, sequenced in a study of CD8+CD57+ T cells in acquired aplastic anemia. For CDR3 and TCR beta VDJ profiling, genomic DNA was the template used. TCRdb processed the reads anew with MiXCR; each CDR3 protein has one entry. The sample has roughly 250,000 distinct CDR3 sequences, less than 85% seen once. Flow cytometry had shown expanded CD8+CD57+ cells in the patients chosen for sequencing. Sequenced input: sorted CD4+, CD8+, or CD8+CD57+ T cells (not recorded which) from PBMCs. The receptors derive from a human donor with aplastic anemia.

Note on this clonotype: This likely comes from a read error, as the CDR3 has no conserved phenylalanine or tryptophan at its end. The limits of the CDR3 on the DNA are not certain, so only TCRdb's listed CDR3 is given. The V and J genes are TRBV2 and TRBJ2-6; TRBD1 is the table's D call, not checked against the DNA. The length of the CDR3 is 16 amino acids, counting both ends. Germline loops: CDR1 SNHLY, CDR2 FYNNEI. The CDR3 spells CASGEGGTYTQYFLPG.

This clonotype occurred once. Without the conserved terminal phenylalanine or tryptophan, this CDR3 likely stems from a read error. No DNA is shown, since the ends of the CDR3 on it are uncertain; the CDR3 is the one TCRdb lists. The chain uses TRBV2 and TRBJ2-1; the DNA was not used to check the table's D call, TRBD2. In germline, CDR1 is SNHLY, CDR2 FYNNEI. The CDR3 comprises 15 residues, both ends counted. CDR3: CASGDRRGEAQYLVP.

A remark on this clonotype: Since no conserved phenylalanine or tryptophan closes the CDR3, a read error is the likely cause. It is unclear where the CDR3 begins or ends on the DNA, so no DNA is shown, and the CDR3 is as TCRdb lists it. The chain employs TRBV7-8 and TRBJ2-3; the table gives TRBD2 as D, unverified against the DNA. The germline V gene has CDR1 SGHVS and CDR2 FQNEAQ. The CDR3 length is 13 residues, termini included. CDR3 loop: CASSLELAGGRDT.

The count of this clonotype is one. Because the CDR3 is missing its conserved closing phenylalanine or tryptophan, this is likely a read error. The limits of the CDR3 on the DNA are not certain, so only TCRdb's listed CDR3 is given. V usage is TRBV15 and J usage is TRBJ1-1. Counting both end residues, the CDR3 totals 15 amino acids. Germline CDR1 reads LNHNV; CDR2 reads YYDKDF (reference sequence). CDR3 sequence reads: CATSRDLKQDTQDFV.

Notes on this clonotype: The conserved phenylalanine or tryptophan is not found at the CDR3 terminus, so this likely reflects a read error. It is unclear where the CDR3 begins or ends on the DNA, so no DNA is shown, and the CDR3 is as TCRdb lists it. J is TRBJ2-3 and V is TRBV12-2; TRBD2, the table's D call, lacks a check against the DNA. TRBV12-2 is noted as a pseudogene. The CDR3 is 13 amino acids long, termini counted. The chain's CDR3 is CASSLGVPGGPWY.

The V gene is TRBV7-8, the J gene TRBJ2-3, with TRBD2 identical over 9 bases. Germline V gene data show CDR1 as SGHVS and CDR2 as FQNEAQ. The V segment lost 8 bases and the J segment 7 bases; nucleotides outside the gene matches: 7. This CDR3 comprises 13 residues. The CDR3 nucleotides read TGTGCCAGCGGGTTAGCGGGAGCTCATACGCAGTATTTT. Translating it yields CASGLAGAHTQYF.

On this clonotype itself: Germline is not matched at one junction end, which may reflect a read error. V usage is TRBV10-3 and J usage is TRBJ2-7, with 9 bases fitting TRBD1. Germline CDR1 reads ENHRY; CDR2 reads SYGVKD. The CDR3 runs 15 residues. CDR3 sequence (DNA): TGTGCCATCAGTGAGTCGACAGGGGGGCCCTACGAGCAGAACTTC. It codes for CAISESTGGPYEQNF.

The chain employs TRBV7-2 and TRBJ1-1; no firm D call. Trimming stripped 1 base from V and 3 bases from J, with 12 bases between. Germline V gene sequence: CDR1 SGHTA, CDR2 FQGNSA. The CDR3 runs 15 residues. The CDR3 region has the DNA TGTGCCAGCAGCTTAGAGCTGAGAGGCGACACTGAAGCTTTCTTT. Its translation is CASSLELRGDTEAFF.

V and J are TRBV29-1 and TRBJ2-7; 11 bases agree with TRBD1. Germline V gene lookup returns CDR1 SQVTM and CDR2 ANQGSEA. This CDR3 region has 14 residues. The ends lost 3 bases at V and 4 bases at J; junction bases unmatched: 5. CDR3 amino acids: CSVDPGQGVYEQYF. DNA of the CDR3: TGCAGCGTTGACCCGGGACAGGGGGTATACGAGCAGTACTTC.

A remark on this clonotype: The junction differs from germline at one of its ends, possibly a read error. In DNA form, the CDR3 reads TGTGCCAGCAGTGGTCGTCTTGAAAACTCTGAGCAGGTCTTC. This gives the protein CASSGRLENSEQVF. The chain uses TRBV9 and TRBJ2-1; D is undetermined. CDR3 length: 14 residues. Germline assignment: CDR1 SGDLS and CDR2 YYNGEE.

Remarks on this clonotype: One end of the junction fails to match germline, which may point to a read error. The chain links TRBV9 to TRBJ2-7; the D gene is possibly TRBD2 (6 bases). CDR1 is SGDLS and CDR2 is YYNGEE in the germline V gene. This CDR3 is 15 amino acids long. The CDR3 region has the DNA TGTGCCACCAGCGGAGGGTCTAACGGTGCCTACGAGCAGTACTTC. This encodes CATSGGSNGAYEQYF.

The CDR3 spells CASSVAGTGLTYQFF. The CDR3 nucleotides are TGTGCCAGCAGCGTAGCAGGGACAGGCCTTACCTACCAGTTCTTC. This chain links TRBV9 with TRBJ2-1; 8 nucleotides line up with TRBD1. The CDR3 covers 15 residues. CDR1 SGDLS and CDR2 YYNGEE come from the germline V gene. The J segment lost 13 bases and the V segment lost 0 bases, leaving 12 bases of the junction unmatched.

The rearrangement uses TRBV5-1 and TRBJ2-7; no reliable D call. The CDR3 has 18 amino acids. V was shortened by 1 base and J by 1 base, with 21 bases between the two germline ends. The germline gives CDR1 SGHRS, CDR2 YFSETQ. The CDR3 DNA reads TGCGCCAGCAGCTTGCGTCCGGACGATAAAGCCCTTTCCTACGAGCAGTACGTC. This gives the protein CASSLRPDDKALSYEQYV.

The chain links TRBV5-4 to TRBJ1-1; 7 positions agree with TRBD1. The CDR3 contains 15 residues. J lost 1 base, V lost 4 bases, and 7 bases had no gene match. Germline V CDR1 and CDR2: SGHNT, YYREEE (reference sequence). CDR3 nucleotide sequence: TGTGCCAGCAGCCAGGGGGGCGCAGGGAACACTGAAGCTTTCTTT. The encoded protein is CASSQGGAGNTEAFF.

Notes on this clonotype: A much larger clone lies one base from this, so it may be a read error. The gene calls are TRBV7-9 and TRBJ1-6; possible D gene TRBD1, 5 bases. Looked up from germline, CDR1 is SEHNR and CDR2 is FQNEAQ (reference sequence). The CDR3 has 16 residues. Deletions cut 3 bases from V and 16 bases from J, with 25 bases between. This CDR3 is CASSFQRSGGNDELHF. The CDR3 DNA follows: TGTGCCAGCAGCTTTCAAAGAAGCGGGGGGAACGATGAGCTCCACTTT.

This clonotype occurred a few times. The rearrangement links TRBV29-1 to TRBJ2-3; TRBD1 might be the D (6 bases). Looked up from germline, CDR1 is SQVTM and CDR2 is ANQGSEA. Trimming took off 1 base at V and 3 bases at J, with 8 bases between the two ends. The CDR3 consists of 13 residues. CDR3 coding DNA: TGCAGCGTTGAAGGGACAGTAACAGATACGCAGTATTTT. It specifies CSVEGTVTDTQYF.

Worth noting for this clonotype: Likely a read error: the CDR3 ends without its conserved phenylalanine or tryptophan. DNA for the CDR3: TGTGCCAGCAGCATAGCGGGTAGCTACGGGGCCCAGTTCCTGACTTTA. Its protein product is CASSIAGSYGAQFLTL. The rearrangement joins TRBV15 to TRBJ2-6; 7 bases are shared with TRBD2. The CDR3 length is 16 residues. The germline CDR1 and CDR2 sequences are LNHNV and YYDKDF (reference sequence).

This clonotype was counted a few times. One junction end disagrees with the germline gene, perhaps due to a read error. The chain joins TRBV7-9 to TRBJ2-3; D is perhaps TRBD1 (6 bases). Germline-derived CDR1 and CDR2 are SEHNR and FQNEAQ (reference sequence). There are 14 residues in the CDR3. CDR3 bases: TGTGCCAGCAGCTCGGACAGAGGGCACTCTCCCCACCATTTT. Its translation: CASSSDRGHSPHHF.

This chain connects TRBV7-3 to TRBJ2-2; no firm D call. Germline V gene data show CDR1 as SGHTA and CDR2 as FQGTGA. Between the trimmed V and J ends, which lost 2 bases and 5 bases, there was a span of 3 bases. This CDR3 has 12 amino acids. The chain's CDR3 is CASSLHTGELFF. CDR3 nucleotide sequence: TGTGCCAGCAGCTTACATACCGGGGAGCTGTTTTTT.

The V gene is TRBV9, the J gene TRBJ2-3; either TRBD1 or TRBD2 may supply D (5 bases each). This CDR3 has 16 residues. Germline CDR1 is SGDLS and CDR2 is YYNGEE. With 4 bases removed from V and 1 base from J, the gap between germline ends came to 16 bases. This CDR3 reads CASSSNDRGRTDTQYF. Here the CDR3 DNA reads TGTGCCAGCAGCTCAAACGACAGAGGGCGCACAGATACGCAGTATTTT. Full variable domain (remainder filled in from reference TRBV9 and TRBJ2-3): DSGVTQTPKHLITATGQRVTLRCSPRSGDLSVYWYQQSLDQGLQFLIQYYNGEERAKGNILERFSAQQFPDLHSELNLSSLELGDSALYFCASSSNDRGRTDTQYFGPGTRLTVL.

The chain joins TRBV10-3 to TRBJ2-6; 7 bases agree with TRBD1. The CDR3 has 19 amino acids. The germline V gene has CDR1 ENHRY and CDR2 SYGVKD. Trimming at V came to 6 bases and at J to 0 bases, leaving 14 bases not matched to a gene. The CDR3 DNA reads TGTGCCATCAGCACAGATCAAGGGGGCGCAAGCTCTGGGGCCAACGTCCTGACTTTC. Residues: CAISTDQGGASSGANVLTF.